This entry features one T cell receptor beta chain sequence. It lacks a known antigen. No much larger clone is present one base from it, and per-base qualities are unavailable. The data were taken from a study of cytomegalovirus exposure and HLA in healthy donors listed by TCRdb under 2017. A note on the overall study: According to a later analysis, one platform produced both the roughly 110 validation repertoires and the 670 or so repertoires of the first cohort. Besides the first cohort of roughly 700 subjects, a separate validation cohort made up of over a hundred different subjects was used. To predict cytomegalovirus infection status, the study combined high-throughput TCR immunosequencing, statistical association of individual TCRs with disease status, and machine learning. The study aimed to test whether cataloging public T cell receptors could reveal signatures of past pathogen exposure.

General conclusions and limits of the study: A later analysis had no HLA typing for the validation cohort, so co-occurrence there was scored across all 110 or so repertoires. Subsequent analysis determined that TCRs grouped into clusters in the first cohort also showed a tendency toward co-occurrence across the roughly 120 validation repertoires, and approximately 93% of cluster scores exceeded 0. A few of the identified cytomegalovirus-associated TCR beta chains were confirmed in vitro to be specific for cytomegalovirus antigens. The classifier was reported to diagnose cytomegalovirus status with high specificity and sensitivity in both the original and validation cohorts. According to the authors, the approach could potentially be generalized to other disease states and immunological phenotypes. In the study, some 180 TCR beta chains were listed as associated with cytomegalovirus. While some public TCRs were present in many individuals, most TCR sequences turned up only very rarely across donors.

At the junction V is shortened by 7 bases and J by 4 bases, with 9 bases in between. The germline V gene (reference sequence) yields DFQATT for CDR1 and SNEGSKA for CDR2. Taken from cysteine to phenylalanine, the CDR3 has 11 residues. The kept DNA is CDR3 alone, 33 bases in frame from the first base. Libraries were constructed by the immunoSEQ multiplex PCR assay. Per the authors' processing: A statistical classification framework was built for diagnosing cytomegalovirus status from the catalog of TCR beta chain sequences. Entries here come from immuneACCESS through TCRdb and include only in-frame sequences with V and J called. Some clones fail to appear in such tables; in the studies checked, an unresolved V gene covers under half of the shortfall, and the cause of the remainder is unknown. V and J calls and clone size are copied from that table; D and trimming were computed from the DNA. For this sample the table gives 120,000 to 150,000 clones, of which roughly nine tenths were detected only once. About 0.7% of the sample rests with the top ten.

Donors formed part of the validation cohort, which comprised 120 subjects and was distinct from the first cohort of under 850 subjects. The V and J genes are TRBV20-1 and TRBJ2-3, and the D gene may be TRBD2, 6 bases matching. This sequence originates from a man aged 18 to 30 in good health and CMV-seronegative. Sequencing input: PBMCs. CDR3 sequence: CSGREPDTQYF. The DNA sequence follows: TGCAGTGGTCGGGAGCCAGATACGCAGTATTTT.